This TCR beta chain derives from a study of T cell responses to AZD1222 COVID-19 vaccine. V dropped 2 bases and J dropped 3; count of bases not matched to a gene: 3. The germline gives CDR1 ENHRY, CDR2 SYGVKD. This CDR3 spans 14 amino acids. This table comes from immunoSEQ multiplex PCR, and its TCRdb copy is limited to in-frame clones, with some not included. The repertoire holds fewer than 200,000 clones, with 70% to 90% as singletons. The V call is TRBV10-3, the J call TRBJ1-2, with 7 bases identical to TRBD1. The input for sequencing was peripheral blood, taken 28 days after the second dose of the MenACWY control vaccine. The sequence was collected from an adult who received the MenACWY meningococcal vaccine as a control. The CDR3 loop is CAISEDRVHYGYTF. The CDR3 bases are TGTGCCATCAGTGAGGACAGGGTCCACTATGGCTACACCTTC.